The rows below give T cell receptor beta chains drawn from one sample of a study of blood T cell repertoires in COVID-19. Profiling relied on immunoSEQ multiplex PCR, and the TCRdb table lists in-frame clones only, not all of them. The sample comprises approximately 130,000 clones, over 75% of which are singletons, and roughly 3.9% rests with the top ten. The sample taken for sequencing was peripheral blood. All receptors come from a man in his sixties with acute or convalescent COVID-19. Both conserved end residues are part of each CDR3. Each record gives: clone size, J gene, V gene, D gene, CDR3 DNA, CDR3 protein. The D gene is left open where the match is weak. For some rows the clone size is stated as once, few or many, or as a class when expanded; others skip it.

>.|TRBJ2-3|TRBV6-2/TRBV6-3|TRBD2
TGTGCCAGCAGTTACCGCGGGAGCGGGACAGATACGCAGTATTTT
CASSYRGSGTDTQYF
>.|TRBJ1-1|TRBV9|.
TGTGCCAGCAGCGTGGCGATACGAGGCGGAGACACTGAAGCTTTCTTT
CASSVAIRGGDTEAFF
>.|TRBJ2-3|TRBV23-1|.
TGCGCCAGCAGTCAATATCGGAGGAGAGGCACAGATACGCAGTATTTT
CASSQYRRRGTDTQYF
>once|TRBJ2-1|TRBV30|.
TGTGCCTGGAGTCCTCACAATGAGCAGTTCTTC
CAWSPHNEQFF
>.|TRBJ1-1|TRBV6-5|.
TGTGCCAGCAGCTCCGGGACAAATCGAGGAGCTTTCTTT
CASSSGTNRGAFF
>.|TRBJ1-5|TRBV19|.
TGTGCCAGTAGTCTGGCCGGGCAGGGGAATCAGCCCCAGCATTTT
CASSLAGQGNQPQHF
>.|TRBJ2-7|TRBV5-1|.
TGCGCCAGCAGCCGGGGTGCCTACGAGCAGTACTTC
CASSRGAYEQYF
>.|TRBJ2-7|TRBV10-2|TRBD2
TGCGCCAGCAGTCTAGCGGGAGGCCCCTACGAGCAGTACTTC
CASSLAGGPYEQYF
>.|TRBJ2-7|TRBV5-4|TRBD2
TGTGCCAGCAGCTTGGAACCGGGACTAGCGGGAGTCGAGCAGTACTTC
CASSLEPGLAGVEQYF
>.|TRBJ1-3|TRBV15|.
TGTGCCACCAGCCTCACCAGGGAAAACACCATATATTTT
CATSLTRENTIYF
>.|TRBJ2-2|TRBV27|.
TGTGCCAGCAATTTCGTGAACACCGGGGAGCTGTTTTTT
CASNFVNTGELFF
>.|TRBJ2-7|TRBV5-1|.
TGCGCCAGCACCTGGGGGCCCACCGCTGGACAGCAGTACTTC
CASTWGPTAGQQYF
>.|TRBJ2-2|TRBV10-3|.
TGTGCCATCAGTGCGAATAGCGGTTTAGGGGAGCTGTTTTTT
CAISANSGLGELFF
>.|TRBJ2-1|TRBV28|TRBD2
TGTGCCAGCAGTTTATTAGGGGGGACTAGCGGGAAGGGAAATGAGCAGTTCTTC
CASSLLGGTSGKGNEQFF
>.|TRBJ1-5|TRBV12-5|.
TGTGCTAGTGGCTGCAGGGGAAAGTGTTCAGTCAATCAGCCCCAGCATTTT
CASGCRGKCSVNQPQHF
>once|TRBJ2-1|TRBV11-3|TRBD2
TGTGCCAGCAGCACTAGCGGGTCGTACAATGAGCAGTTCTTC
CASSTSGSYNEQFF
>few|TRBJ1-2|TRBV4-1|.
TGCGCCAGCAGCCAATCTGGCCGCTACACCTTC
CASSQSGRYTF
>.|TRBJ2-1|TRBV7-2|.
TGTGCCAGCAGCTTACAGGGCGGGGATTACAATGAGCAGTTCTTC
CASSLQGGDYNEQFF
>.|TRBJ1-5|TRBV18|TRBD1
TGTGCCAGCTCACTGGACAGGGACCAAAATCAGCCCCAGCATTTT
CASSLDRDQNQPQHF
>.|TRBJ2-7|TRBV7-8|TRBD2
TGTGCCAGCACCCATAGCGGGAGGGGTAGACACGAGCAGTACTTC
CASTHSGRGRHEQYF
>.|TRBJ1-1|TRBV30|.
TGTGCCTGGAGAAAGGGGCCCGCCCAAAGGGGAAACACTGAAGCTTTCTTT
CAWRKGPAQRGNTEAFF
>.|TRBJ1-1|TRBV19|TRBD1
TGTGCCACCCAGGACAGGGCCATGAACACTGAAGCTTTCTTT
CATQDRAMNTEAFF
>.|TRBJ2-7|TRBV30|.
TGTGCCTGGAGTGCGGCAGGGAACGAGCAGTACTTC
CAWSAAGNEQYF
>.|TRBJ1-2|TRBV6-5|.
TGTGCCAGCAGGATGGGGGCTGACTATGGCTACACCTTC
CASRMGADYGYTF
>few|TRBJ1-1|TRBV10-1|.
TGCGCCAGCAGTGAGTCGGGCAGACCAGATGAAGCTTTCTTT
CASSESGRPDEAFF
>.|TRBJ2-1|TRBV24-1|.
TGTGCCACCAGTATGGGCTATCACAATGAGCAGTTCTTC
CATSMGYHNEQFF
>.|TRBJ1-5|TRBV6-2/TRBV6-3|TRBD1
TGTGCCAGCAGTCACAGGGGGCAGGGCAATCAGCCCCAGCATTTT
CASSHRGQGNQPQHF
>.|TRBJ2-3|TRBV4-1|TRBD2
TGCGCCAGCAGCCAACTTGTAGCGGGAGGAAGCACAGATACGCAGTATTTT
CASSQLVAGGSTDTQYF
>.|TRBJ2-1|TRBV6-5|.
TGTGCCAGCAGTTACTCCCTAGGTTACAATGAGCAGTTCTTC
CASSYSLGYNEQFF
>.|TRBJ2-7|TRBV27|TRBD2
TGTGCCAGCAGTCCCCTCTTAGCGGGGGAGCAGTACTTC
CASSPLLAGEQYF
>.|TRBJ2-7|TRBV5-1|.
TGCGCCAGCAGTGAACCACAGGTGTACGAGCAGTACTTC
CASSEPQVYEQYF
>few|TRBJ1-1|TRBV28|.
TGTGCCAGCAGTACTTACCCGGGAGGGGTCGGGGGCACTGAAGCTTTCTTT
CASSTYPGGVGGTEAFF